This TCR beta chain came from a study of blood T cells in healthy people across ages. Study results and caveats: Age advanced and TCR beta diversity per million T cells fell, roughly linearly.

About this clonotype itself: Its antigen is unidentified.

The use of a sample-barcoded 5' primer and a J-beta primer mix characterized a second PCR of about 6 to 11 cycles. TCRdb itself ran the 5' RACE reads through MiXCR, one entry per CDR3 protein. The sample has 890,000 or so distinct CDR3 sequences, approximately 65% seen once; the top ten hold 25% to 35%. The ends were cut back, 1 base at V and 8 bases at J, with 6 bases in the middle. The germline V gene has CDR1 SEHNR and CDR2 FQNEAQ (reference sequence). This CDR3 region has 12 residues. Sequencing was done on a sample of blood. The receptor's source is a man younger than 45 in good health. The V gene is TRBV7-9, the J gene TRBJ2-1; maybe TRBD1 (5 bases). The DNA of the CDR3 is TGTGCCAGCAGCTTAGGACAGTATGAGCAGTTCTTC. Amino acids: CASSLGQYEQFF.